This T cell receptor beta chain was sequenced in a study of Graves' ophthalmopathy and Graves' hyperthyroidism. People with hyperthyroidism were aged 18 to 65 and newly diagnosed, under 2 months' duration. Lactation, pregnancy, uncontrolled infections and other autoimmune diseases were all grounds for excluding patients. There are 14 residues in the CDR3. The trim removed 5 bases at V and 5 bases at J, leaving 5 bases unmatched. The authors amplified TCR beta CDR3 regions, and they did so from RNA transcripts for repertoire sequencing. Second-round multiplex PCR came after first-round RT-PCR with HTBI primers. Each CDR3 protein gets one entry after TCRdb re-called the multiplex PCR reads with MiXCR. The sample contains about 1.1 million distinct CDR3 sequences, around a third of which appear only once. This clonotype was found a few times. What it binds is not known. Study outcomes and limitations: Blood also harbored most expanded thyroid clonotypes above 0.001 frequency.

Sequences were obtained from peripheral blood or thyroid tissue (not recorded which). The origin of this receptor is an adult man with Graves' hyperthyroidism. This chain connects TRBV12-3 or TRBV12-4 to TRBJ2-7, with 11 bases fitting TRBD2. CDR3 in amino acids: CASSILAGDNEQYF. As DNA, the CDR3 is TGTGCCAGCAGTATACTAGCGGGAGATAACGAGCAGTACTTC.